A selection of T cell receptor beta chains follows, all from one sample in a study of blood T cell repertoires in COVID-19. Sequenced by immunoSEQ multiplex PCR; TCRdb stores in-frame clones only, minus some. The table includes about 170,000 clones, roughly four fifths detected once. Specimen: peripheral blood. Receptors were obtained from a human donor with acute or convalescent COVID-19. The donor label of this sample is uncertain. CDR3s include the opening cysteine and the closing phenylalanine or tryptophan.

TRBJ2-1	15	TRBV11-1	CASSSRGSSYNEQFF
TRBJ2-3	17	TRBV7-9	CASSRLAGVPSTDTQYF
TRBJ1-5	13	TRBV6-5	CASSQGLNQPQHF
TRBJ2-3	15	TRBV11-2	CASSPRLAGGNTQYF
TRBJ2-1	15	TRBV7-2	CASSPAGLGYNEQFF
TRBJ2-3	13	TRBV29-1	CSERGPSTDTQYF
TRBJ2-7	15	TRBV5-1	CASSFRQGKKGEQYF
TRBJ1-3	16	TRBV9	CASSPRTGTYGNTIYF
TRBJ1-2	12	TRBV6-5	CASQGADYGYTF
TRBJ1-2	13	TRBV6-5	CASTRGGNYGYTF
TRBJ2-7	15	TRBV4-1	CASSQAAGVLDEQYF
TRBJ1-4	14	TRBV28	CASTSQGVGEKLFF
TRBJ2-2	13	TRBV11-2	CASSLDLTGELFF
TRBJ1-1	14	TRBV9	CASSAGLDRGQAFF
TRBJ2-3	17	TRBV7-3	CASSLGRGGYRTDTQYF
TRBJ1-5	13	TRBV28	CASSRTGNQPQHF
TRBJ2-1	19	TRBV18	CASSNKGGGEGMNYNEQFF
TRBJ2-7	14	TRBV6-5	CAGSSFDSAYEQYF
TRBJ2-7	14	TRBV5-6	CASSFRGFSYEQYF
TRBJ2-5	13	TRBV29-1	CSVGQGLQETQYF
TRBJ2-7	14	TRBV2	CASTTGYRAREQYF
TRBJ1-6	14	TRBV2	CASSENRANSPLHF
TRBJ1-4	13	TRBV5-4	CASRKGGEEKLFF
TRBJ2-3	12	TRBV6-5	CASSLRTDTQYF